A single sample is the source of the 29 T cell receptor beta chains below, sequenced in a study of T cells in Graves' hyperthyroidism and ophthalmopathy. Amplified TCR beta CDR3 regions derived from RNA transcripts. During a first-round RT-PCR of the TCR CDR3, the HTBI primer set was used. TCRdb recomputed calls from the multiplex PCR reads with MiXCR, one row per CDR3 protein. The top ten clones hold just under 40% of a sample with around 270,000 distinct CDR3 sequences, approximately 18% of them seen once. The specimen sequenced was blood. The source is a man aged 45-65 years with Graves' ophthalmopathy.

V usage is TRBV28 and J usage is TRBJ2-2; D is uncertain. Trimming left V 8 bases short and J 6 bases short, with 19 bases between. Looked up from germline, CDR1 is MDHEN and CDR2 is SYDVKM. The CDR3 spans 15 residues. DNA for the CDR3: TGTGCCAGCTTAACCCCTAGAGTCTCGGCCGGGGAGCTGTTTTTT. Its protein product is CASLTPRVSAGELFF.

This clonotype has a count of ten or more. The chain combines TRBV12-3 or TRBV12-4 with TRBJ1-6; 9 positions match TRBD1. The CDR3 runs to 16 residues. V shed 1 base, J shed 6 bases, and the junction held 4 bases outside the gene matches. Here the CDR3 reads CASSLGDRASNSPLHF. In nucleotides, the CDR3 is TGTGCCAGCAGTTTAGGGGACAGGGCCTCTAATTCACCCCTCCACTTT.

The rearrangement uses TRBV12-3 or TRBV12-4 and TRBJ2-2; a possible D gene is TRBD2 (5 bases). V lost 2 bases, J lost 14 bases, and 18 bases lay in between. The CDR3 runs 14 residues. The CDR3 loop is CASSLTAPYGGLFF. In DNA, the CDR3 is TGTGCCAGCAGTTTAACCGCTCCGTACGGAGGACTGTTTTTT.

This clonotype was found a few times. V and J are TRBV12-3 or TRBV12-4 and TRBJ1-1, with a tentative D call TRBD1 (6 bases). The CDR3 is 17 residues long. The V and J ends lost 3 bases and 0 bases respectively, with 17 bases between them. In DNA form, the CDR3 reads TGTGCCAGCAGTTTCTTCTCGGGGGGGGCCGTGAACACTGAAGCTTTCTTT. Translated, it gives CASSFFSGGAVNTEAFF.

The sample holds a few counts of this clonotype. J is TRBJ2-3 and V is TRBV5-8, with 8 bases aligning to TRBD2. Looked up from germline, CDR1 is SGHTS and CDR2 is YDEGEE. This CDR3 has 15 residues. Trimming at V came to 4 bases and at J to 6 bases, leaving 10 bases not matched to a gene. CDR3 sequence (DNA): TGTGCCAGCAGCCCCGGACTAGCAAGGGGGGATACGCAGTATTTT. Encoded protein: CASSPGLARGDTQYF. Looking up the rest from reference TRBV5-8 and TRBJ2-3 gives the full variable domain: EAGVTQSPTHLIKTRGQQATLRCSPISGHTSVYWYQQALGLGLQFLLWYDEGEERNRGNFPPRFSGRQFPNYSSELNVNALELEDSALYLCASSPGLARGDTQYFGPGTRLTVL.

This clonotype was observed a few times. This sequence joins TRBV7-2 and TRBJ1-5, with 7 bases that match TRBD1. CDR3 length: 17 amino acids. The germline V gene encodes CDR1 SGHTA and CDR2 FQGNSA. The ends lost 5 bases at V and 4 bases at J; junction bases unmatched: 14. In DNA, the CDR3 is TGTGCCAGCAGCCTTGGAAGAAGGACAGGAGCTAATCAGCCCCAGCATTTT. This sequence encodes CASSLGRRTGANQPQHF. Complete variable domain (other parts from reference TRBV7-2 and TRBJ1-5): GAGVSQSPSNKVTEKGKDVELRCDPISGHTALYWYRQSLGQGLEFLIYFQGNSAPDKSGLPSDRFSAERTGGSVSTLTIQRTQQEDSAVYLCASSLGRRTGANQPQHFGDGTRLSIL.

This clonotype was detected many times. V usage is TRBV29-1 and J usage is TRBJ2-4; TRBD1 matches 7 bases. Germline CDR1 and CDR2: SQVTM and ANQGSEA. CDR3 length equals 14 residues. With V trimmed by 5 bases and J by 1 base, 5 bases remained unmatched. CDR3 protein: CSVRQGMAKNIQYF. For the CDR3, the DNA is TGCAGCGTTAGACAGGGTATGGCCAAAAACATTCAGTACTTC. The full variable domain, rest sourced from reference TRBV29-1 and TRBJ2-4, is SAVISQKPSRDICQRGTSLTIQCQVDSQVTMMFWYRQQPGQSLTLIATANQGSEATYESGFVIDKFPISRPNLTFSTLTVSNMSPEDSSIYLCSVRQGMAKNIQYFGAGTRLSVL.

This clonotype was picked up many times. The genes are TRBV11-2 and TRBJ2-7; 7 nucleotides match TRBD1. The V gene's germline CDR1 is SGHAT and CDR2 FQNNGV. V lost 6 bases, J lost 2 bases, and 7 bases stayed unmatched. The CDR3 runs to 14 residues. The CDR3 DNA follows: TGTGCCAGCAGACGCCGGGACAGAACCTACGAGCAGTACTTC. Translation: CASRRRDRTYEQYF.

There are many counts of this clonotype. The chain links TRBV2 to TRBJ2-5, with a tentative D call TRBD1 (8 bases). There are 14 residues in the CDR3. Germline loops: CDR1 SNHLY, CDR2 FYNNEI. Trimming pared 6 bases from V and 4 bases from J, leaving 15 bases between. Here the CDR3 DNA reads TGTGCCAGCAGGCAACAGGGGGGGGTAGAGACCCAGTACTTC. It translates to CASRQQGGVETQYF.

Here the CDR3 reads CASSLGERILYEQYF. The CDR3, as DNA: TGCGCCAGCAGCTTGGGAGAAAGGATCCTCTACGAGCAGTACTTC. This rearrangement joins TRBV5-1 to TRBJ2-7; D not certain. Trimming removed 0 bases from V and 3 bases from J, with 13 bases in between. From germline, CDR1 is SGHRS and CDR2 YFSETQ. The length of the CDR3 is 15 residues.

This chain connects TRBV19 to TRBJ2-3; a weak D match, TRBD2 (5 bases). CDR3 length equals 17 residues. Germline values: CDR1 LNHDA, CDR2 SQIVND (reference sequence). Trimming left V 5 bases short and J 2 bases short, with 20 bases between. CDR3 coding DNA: TGTGCCAGTAGTTCCTCCGGGGTAGCACCTTTCACAGATACGCAGTATTTT. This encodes CASSSSGVAPFTDTQYF. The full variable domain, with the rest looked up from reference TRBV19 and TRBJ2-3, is DGGITQSPKYLFRKEGQNVTLSCEQNLNHDAMYWYRQDPGQGLRLIYYSQIVNDFQKGDIAEGYSVSREKKESFPLTVTSAQKNPTAFYLCASSSSGVAPFTDTQYFGPGTRLTVL.

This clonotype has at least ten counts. Written as DNA, the CDR3 is TGTGCCAGCAGTCTCAATCCGACAGGGACTCGGGGCTACACCTTC. It is translated as CASSLNPTGTRGYTF. This chain joins TRBV6-1 and TRBJ1-2, with 7 positions matching TRBD1. This CDR3 spans 15 amino acids. V was pared by 5 bases and J by 8 bases, with 14 bases of the junction left unmatched. CDR1 MNHNS and CDR2 SASEGT come from the germline V gene.

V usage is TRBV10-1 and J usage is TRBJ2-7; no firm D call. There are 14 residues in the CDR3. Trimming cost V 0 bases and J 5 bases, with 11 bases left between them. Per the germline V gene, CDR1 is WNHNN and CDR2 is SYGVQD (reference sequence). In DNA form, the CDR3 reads TGCGCCAGCAGTGAGTCAGGGCTTAACAACGAGCAGTACTTC. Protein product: CASSESGLNNEQYF.

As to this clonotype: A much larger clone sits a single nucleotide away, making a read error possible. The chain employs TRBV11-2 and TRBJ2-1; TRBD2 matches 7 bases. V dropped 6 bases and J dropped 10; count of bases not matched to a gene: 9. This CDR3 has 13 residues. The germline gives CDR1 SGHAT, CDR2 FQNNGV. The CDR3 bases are TGTGCCAGCAGTGAAGCGGGGCGGTGGGAGCAGTTCTTC. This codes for CASSEAGRWEQFF.

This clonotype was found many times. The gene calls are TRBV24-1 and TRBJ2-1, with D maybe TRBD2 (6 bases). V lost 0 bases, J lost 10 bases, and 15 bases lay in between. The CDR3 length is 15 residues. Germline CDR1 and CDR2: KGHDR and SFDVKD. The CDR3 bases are TGTGCCACCAGTGATTTGGGACTATCCAAGGAGGAGCAGTTCTTC. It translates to CATSDLGLSKEEQFF.

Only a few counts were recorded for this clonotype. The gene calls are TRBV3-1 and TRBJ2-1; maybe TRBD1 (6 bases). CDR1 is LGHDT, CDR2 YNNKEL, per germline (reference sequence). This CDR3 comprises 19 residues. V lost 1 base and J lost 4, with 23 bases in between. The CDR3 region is CASSQARIPQGRDYNEQFF. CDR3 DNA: TGTGCCAGCAGCCAAGCAAGGATTCCACAGGGCCGGGATTACAATGAGCAGTTCTTC.

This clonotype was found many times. The CDR3 spells CAISDPAGLEETQYF. CDR3 DNA sequence: TGTGCCATCAGTGACCCAGCGGGATTGGAAGAGACCCAGTACTTC. The chain is built from TRBV10-3 and TRBJ2-5, with 7 bases that match TRBD2. The CDR3 spans 15 residues. The V gene's germline CDR1 is ENHRY and CDR2 SYGVKD. Trimming cost V 3 bases and J 3 bases; bases outside gene matches: 7.

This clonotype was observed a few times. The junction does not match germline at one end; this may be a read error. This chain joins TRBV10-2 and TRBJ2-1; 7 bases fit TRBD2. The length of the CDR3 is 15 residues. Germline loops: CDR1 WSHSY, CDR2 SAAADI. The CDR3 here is CASRESGGGYNEQFF. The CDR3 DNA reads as TGCGCCAGCAGGGAGTCGGGAGGAGGCTACAATGAGCAGTTCTTC.

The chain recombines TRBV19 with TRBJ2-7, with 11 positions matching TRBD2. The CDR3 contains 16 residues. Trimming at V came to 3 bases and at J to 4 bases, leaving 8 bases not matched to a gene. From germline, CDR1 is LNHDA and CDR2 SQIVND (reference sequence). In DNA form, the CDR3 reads TGTGCCAGTAGTATTGCACTAGCGGGAGAAAGATACGAGCAGTACTTC. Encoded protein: CASSIALAGERYEQYF.

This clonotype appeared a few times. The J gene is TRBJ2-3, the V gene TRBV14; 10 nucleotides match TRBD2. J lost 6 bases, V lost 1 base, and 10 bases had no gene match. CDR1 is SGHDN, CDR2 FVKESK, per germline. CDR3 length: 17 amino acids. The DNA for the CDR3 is TGTGCCAGCAGCCAAGTAACAGCGGGAGGGCCTTGGGATACGCAGTATTTT. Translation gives CASSQVTAGGPWDTQYF.

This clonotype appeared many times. The CDR3 spells CAWSADDDEQFF. CDR3 DNA: TGTGCCTGGAGCGCGGACGACGATGAGCAGTTCTTC. The chain recombines TRBV30 with TRBJ2-1; D is undetermined. Trimming shortened V by 3 bases and J by 8 bases, and 11 bases separated the two germline ends. Germline V gene sequence: CDR1 GTSNPN, CDR2 SVGIG (reference sequence). The CDR3 covers 12 residues.

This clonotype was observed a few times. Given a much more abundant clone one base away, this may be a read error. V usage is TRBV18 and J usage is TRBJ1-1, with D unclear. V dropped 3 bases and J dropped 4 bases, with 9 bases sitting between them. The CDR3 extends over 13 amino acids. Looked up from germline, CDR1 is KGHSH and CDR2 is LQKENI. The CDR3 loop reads CASSPRMGTEAFF. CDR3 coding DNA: TGTGCCAGCTCACCCCGAATGGGCACTGAAGCTTTCTTT.

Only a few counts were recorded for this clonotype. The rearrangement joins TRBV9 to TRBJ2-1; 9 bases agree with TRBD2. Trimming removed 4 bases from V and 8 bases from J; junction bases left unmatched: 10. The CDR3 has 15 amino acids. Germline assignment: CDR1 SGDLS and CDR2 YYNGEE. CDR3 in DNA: TGTGCCAGCAGCCCCCAGAGTAGCGGGAGCGATGAGCAGTTCTTC. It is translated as CASSPQSSGSDEQFF.

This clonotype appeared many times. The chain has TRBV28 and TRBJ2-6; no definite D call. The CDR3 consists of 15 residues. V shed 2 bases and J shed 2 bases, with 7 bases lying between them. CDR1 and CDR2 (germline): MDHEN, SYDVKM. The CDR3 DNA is TGTGCCAGCAGTTTAAGGACCGCTGGGGCCAACGTCCTGACTTTC. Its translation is CASSLRTAGANVLTF.

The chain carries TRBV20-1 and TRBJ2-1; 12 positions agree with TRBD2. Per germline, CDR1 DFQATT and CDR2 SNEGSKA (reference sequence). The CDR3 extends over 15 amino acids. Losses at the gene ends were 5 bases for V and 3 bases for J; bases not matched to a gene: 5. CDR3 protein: CSALTSGRIYNEQFF. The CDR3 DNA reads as TGCAGTGCTTTAACTAGCGGGAGGATCTACAATGAGCAGTTCTTC.

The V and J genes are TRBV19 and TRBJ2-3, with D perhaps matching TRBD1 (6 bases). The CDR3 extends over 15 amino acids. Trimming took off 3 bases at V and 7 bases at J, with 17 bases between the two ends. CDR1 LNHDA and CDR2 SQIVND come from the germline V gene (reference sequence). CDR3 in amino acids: CASSIGQGKGNTQYF. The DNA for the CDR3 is TGTGCCAGTAGTATTGGGCAGGGGAAAGGAAATACGCAGTATTTT.

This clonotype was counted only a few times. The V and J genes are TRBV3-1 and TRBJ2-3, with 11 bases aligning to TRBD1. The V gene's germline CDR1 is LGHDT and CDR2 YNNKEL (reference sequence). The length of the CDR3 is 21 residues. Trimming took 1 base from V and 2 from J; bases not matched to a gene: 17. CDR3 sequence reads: CASSQGPGGTGGLLFTDTQYF. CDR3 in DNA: TGTGCCAGCAGCCAAGGGCCTGGGGGGACAGGGGGTCTTCTCTTCACAGATACGCAGTATTTT.

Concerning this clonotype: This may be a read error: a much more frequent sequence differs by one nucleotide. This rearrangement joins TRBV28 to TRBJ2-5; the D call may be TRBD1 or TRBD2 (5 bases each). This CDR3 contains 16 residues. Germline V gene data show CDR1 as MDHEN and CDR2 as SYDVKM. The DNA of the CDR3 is TGTGTCAGCAGTTTTTCGGTCAGGGTAGGAGGAGAGACCCAGTACTTC. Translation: CVSSFSVRVGGETQYF.

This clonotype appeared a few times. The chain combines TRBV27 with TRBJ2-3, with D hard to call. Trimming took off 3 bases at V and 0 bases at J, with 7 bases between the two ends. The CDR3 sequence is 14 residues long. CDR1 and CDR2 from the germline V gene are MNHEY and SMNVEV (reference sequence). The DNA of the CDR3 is TGTGCCAGCAGTTTCGGTATTAGCACAGATACGCAGTATTTT. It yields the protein CASSFGISTDTQYF.